Following are 23 T cell receptor beta chains from one sample sequenced in a study of control samples from healthy donors and cancer patients. This table comes from immunoSEQ multiplex PCR, and its TCRdb copy is limited to in-frame clones, with some not included. The sample gives roughly 100,000 clones, around 82% of which show up once; under 15% is in the top ten. The specimen sequenced was blood. The receptors derive from a woman aged 45-59 years in good health.

The genes are TRBV6-5 and TRBJ2-7, with D tentatively TRBD1 or TRBD2 (5 bases each). With 6 bases removed from V and 1 base from J, the gap between germline ends came to 16 bases. The germline V gene has CDR1 MNHEY and CDR2 SVGAGI. This CDR3 comprises 15 residues. This CDR3 reads CASSQGPAVSYEQYF. CDR3 in DNA: TGTGCCAGCAGCCAGGGACCAGCGGTATCCTACGAGCAGTACTTC.

The V call is TRBV7-9, the J call TRBJ1-4; 9 nucleotides line up with TRBD1. The CDR3 covers 18 residues. The germline CDR1 and CDR2 sequences are SEHNR and FQNEAQ (reference sequence). V shed 6 bases and J 5 bases; nucleotides not matched to a gene: 16. The CDR3 nucleotides read TGTGCCAGCAGAGACACCGGGACAGGGTTACGGAGGAATGAAAAACTGTTTTTT. This translates into CASRDTGTGLRRNEKLFF.

This clone was detected only a few times. A junction end diverges from the germline sequence, so it may reflect a read error. The CDR3: CASSLRPGLANNEQFF. CDR3 DNA: TGTGCTAGCAGCTTACGACCGGGACTAGCGAACAATGAGCAGTTCTTC. V gene TRBV7-7 combines with J gene TRBJ2-1, with TRBD2 matching 10 bases. This CDR3 has 16 amino acids. Germline CDR1 SSHAT, CDR2 FNYEAQ (reference sequence).

The CDR3 coding sequence is TGTGCCAGCAGCTTGCGGATCCAGGGGGATCGTTCACCCCTCCACTTT. Its translation: CASSLRIQGDRSPLHF. V usage is TRBV5-5 and J usage is TRBJ1-6, with 7 positions matching TRBD1. The CDR3 is 16 amino acids. The germline V gene encodes CDR1 SGHKS and CDR2 YYEKEE (reference sequence). J gave up 9 bases and V 1 base, and 10 bases lay outside the gene matches.

V gene TRBV5-4 combines with J gene TRBJ2-1, with D uncertain. Germline lookup yields CDR1 SGHNT and CDR2 YYREEE (reference sequence). Between the trimmed V and J ends, which lost 2 bases and 5 bases, there was a span of 11 bases. The CDR3 loop spans 14 amino acids. The CDR3 region is CASSLTAGDNEQFF. In DNA form, the CDR3 reads TGTGCCAGCAGCTTAACGGCAGGAGACAATGAGCAGTTCTTC.

This chain joins TRBV27 and TRBJ1-2; possibly TRBD1 for D (6 bases). Trimming removed 3 bases from V and 8 bases from J, with 13 bases in between. This CDR3 has 13 residues. Germline-derived CDR1 and CDR2 are MNHEY and SMNVEV (reference sequence). This CDR3 is CASSFGGRWGYTF. The CDR3 DNA reads as TGTGCCAGCAGTTTCGGGGGGCGTTGGGGCTACACCTTC.

The rearrangement links TRBV5-5 to TRBJ1-5; perhaps TRBD1 as D (5 bases). The CDR3 contains 15 residues. Per the germline V gene, CDR1 is SGHKS and CDR2 is YYEKEE (reference sequence). V shed 0 bases and J shed 0 bases, with 7 bases lying between them. Here the CDR3 reads CASSLADSSNQPQHF. The CDR3 nucleotides read TGTGCCAGCAGCTTGGCCGACAGTAGCAATCAGCCCCAGCATTTT. The full variable domain, with the rest looked up from reference TRBV5-5 and TRBJ1-5, is DAGVTQSPTHLIKTRGQQVTLRCSPISGHKSVSWYQQVLGQGPQFIFQYYEKEERGRGNFPDRFSARQFPNYSSELNVNALLLGDSALYLCASSLADSSNQPQHFGDGTRLSIL.

The CDR3 DNA is TGTGCCAGCAGCTTCATCCTTCAGGGTCTAGGCAATCAGCCCCAGCATTTT. It codes for CASSFILQGLGNQPQHF. The gene calls are TRBV7-2 and TRBJ1-5; D may be TRBD1 (5 bases). Trimming cost V 3 bases and J 2 bases, with 17 bases left between them. The CDR3 runs 17 residues. Germline values: CDR1 SGHTA, CDR2 FQGNSA. Full variable domain (missing parts from reference TRBV7-2 and TRBJ1-5): GAGVSQSPSNKVTEKGKDVELRCDPISGHTALYWYRQSLGQGLEFLIYFQGNSAPDKSGLPSDRFSAERTGGSVSTLTIQRTQQEDSAVYLCASSFILQGLGNQPQHFGDGTRLSIL.

The V call is TRBV28, the J call TRBJ1-5; no clear D gene. Looked up from germline, CDR1 is MDHEN and CDR2 is SYDVKM. Trimming shortened V by 3 bases and J by 1 base, and 4 bases separated the two germline ends. This CDR3 is 13 amino acids long. The CDR3 sequence is CASSLRSNQPQHF. In nucleotides, the CDR3 is TGTGCCAGCAGTTTGCGGAGCAATCAGCCCCAGCATTTT.

V is TRBV6-4 and J is TRBJ1-6; D gene unclear. The V gene's germline CDR1 is MRHNA and CDR2 SNTAGT. Trimming stripped 5 bases from V and 0 bases from J, with 5 bases between. The CDR3 covers 14 residues. The DNA of the CDR3 is TGTGCCAGCAGTAAGAGCTCCTATAATTCACCCCTCCACTTT. It translates to CASSKSSYNSPLHF.

This rearrangement joins TRBV5-6 to TRBJ2-5; D possibly corresponds to TRBD2 (5 bases). Germline V gives CDR1 SGHDT, CDR2 YYEEEE. The V gene lost 0 bases and the J gene lost 5 bases, with 11 bases spanning the gap. CDR3 size: 14 residues. DNA for the CDR3: TGTGCCAGCAGCTTGGGGCTAGCAGTGGAGACCCAGTACTTC. Its protein product is CASSLGLAVETQYF.

This clone was detected only once. The chain uses TRBV5-4 and TRBJ1-1; no reliable D call. The CDR3 has 14 residues. CDR1 and CDR2 from the germline V gene are SGHNT and YYREEE (reference sequence). The ends were cut back, 2 bases at V and 0 bases at J, with 8 bases in the middle. This chain's CDR3 is CASSLDPVNTEAFF. The CDR3 DNA reads as TGTGCCAGCAGCTTAGATCCAGTGAACACTGAAGCTTTCTTT.

V and J are TRBV19 and TRBJ2-3; the D is unclear. The CDR3 runs 12 residues. Germline assignment: CDR1 LNHDA and CDR2 SQIVND (reference sequence). Trimming pared 5 bases from V and 5 bases from J, leaving 8 bases between. CDR3 DNA: TGTGCCAGTAGTTCCCTAGGAGATACGCAGTATTTT. Its protein product is CASSSLGDTQYF.

The V call is TRBV29-1, the J call TRBJ2-1; no definite D call. V lost 4 bases, J lost 4 bases, and 8 bases lay in between. This CDR3 region has 12 residues. From germline, CDR1 is SQVTM and CDR2 ANQGSEA. CDR3 in amino acids: CSVGERYNEQFF. The DNA for the CDR3 is TGCAGCGTTGGGGAAAGATACAATGAGCAGTTCTTC.

This sequence joins TRBV5-1 and TRBJ1-1; the match to TRBD1 covers 7 bases. Germline V gene data show CDR1 as SGHRS and CDR2 as YFSETQ. The CDR3 spans 15 residues. V dropped 3 bases and J dropped 5; count of bases not matched to a gene: 10. The CDR3 protein is CASSSTGDIGTEAFF. The CDR3 DNA sequence: TGCGCCAGCAGCTCCACAGGGGACATAGGGACTGAAGCTTTCTTT.

The chain joins TRBV4-2 to TRBJ2-1, with TRBD1 matching over 11 bases. The V gene end was trimmed by 7 bases and the J gene end by 10 bases; junction bases not matched to a gene: 9. The CDR3 spans 14 residues. Germline CDR1 LGHNA, CDR2 YNFKEQ. CDR3 sequence reads: CASKSSDRGREQFF. Here the CDR3 DNA reads TGTGCCAGCAAGTCCTCGGACAGGGGGCGCGAGCAGTTCTTC.

This clone came up once. The rearrangement links TRBV19 to TRBJ1-6, with a possible D match to TRBD1 (5 bases). Deletions cut 8 bases from V and 13 bases from J, with 18 bases between. This CDR3 comprises 13 residues. Germline CDR1 LNHDA, CDR2 SQIVND (reference sequence). The CDR3 DNA reads TGTGCCAGTCGGGACTCCCAGGCGGCGCCCCTCCACTTT. It is translated as CASRDSQAAPLHF. Complete variable domain (other parts from reference TRBV19 and TRBJ1-6): DGGITQSPKYLFRKEGQNVTLSCEQNLNHDAMYWYRQDPGQGLRLIYYSQIVNDFQKGDIAEGYSVSREKKESFPLTVTSAQKNPTAFYLCASRDSQAAPLHFGNGTRLTVT.

The rearrangement uses TRBV2 and TRBJ1-6; D is unclear. V lost 7 bases and J 0 bases, leaving 7 bases between the germline ends. The germline CDR1 and CDR2 sequences are SNHLY and FYNNEI. CDR3 size: 14 residues. As DNA, the CDR3 is TGTGCCAGCATTGAGAGCTCCTATAATTCACCCCTCCACTTT. It yields the protein CASIESSYNSPLHF.

The chain joins TRBV4-3 to TRBJ1-6; possible D gene TRBD1, 6 bases. CDR3 length: 15 residues. Trimming took off 3 bases at V and 9 bases at J, with 15 bases between the two ends. Germline lookup yields CDR1 LGHNA and CDR2 YSLEER. This CDR3 is CASSQSRGASSPLHF. CDR3 coding DNA: TGCGCCAGCAGCCAGTCCCGGGGGGCTAGTTCACCCCTCCACTTT.

The J gene is TRBJ1-2, the V gene TRBV6-5, with 9 bases aligning to TRBD1. V was clipped by 6 bases and J by 3 bases; unmatched bases: 5. Germline V CDR1 and CDR2: MNHEY, SVGAGI. The CDR3 extends over 14 amino acids. The CDR3 loop is CASRGQGGHYGYTF. Written as DNA, the CDR3 is TGTGCCAGCAGGGGACAGGGAGGCCACTATGGCTACACCTTC.

This sequence joins TRBV15 and TRBJ1-5; D not resolved. Germline values: CDR1 LNHNV, CDR2 YYDKDF (reference sequence). This CDR3 region has 14 residues. The V end was cut by 1 base, the J end by 0 bases, with 4 bases between. CDR3 sequence: CATSRVDSNQPQHF. DNA of the CDR3: TGTGCCACCAGCAGAGTCGATAGCAATCAGCCCCAGCATTTT.

The chain recombines TRBV29-1 with TRBJ1-4; D call uncertain. This CDR3 comprises 11 residues. V was pared by 7 bases and J by 8 bases, with 11 bases between. Germline CDR1 is SQVTM and CDR2 is ANQGSEA. The CDR3: CSGGSQEKLFF. CDR3 coding DNA: TGCAGCGGAGGGAGCCAGGAAAAACTGTTTTTT.

This clone has only one observation. V and J are TRBV29-1 and TRBJ2-1; tentatively, D is TRBD1 (6 bases). The CDR3 sequence is 15 residues long. Germline lookup yields CDR1 SQVTM and CDR2 ANQGSEA. V shed 5 bases and J shed 5 bases, with 19 bases lying between them. The CDR3 here is CSVIHGQGLHNEQFF. The CDR3 region has the DNA TGCAGCGTTATCCATGGGCAGGGGCTCCACAATGAGCAGTTCTTC.